The T cell receptor (beta chain) described here comes from a study of blood T cell repertoires in COVID-19. Looking at the study overall: Samples of COVID-19 (acute and convalescent) were obtained from the United States, Italy and Spain. Sources were T cells, B-cell-depleted T cells, or PBMCs; the material itself was cDNA or gDNA.

Authors' data handling: It was from reference gene primer amplification that nucleated cell counts were estimated. Sequenced by immunoSEQ multiplex PCR; TCRdb stores in-frame clones only, minus some. V and J calls plus clone size are reproduced from that table; the DNA served to infer D and trimming. In the table there are 180,000 or so clones, 86% of which are singletons. V was cut by 5 bases and J by 3 bases, with 13 bases left in between. This CDR3 contains 14 residues. In germline, CDR1 is SGHAT, CDR2 FQDESV (reference sequence). V and J are TRBV11-1 and TRBJ2-5; D gene uncertain. This TCR was sampled from a man aged 55 to 70 with acute or convalescent COVID-19. The sample taken for sequencing was peripheral blood. The CDR3 bases are TGTGCCAGCAGCCGCCGCGGCGGTAAAGAGACCCAGTACTTC. It translates to CASSRRGGKETQYF.